The 6 T cell receptor beta chains below were found in one sample sequenced in a study of blood T cell repertoires in COVID-19. The assay was immunoSEQ multiplex PCR, and TCRdb's table has in-frame clones only and misses some. The sample carries about 300,000 clones, 85% recorded once. Sample: PBMCs or T cells enriched from blood (not recorded which). These receptors came from a woman aged 30 to 39 who had been exposed to COVID-19.

This chain links TRBV4-3 with TRBJ1-1; the match to TRBD1 covers 12 bases. V trimming: 4 bases; J trimming: 5 bases; junction bases outside the gene matches: 5. From germline, CDR1 is LGHNA and CDR2 YSLEER. CDR3 length: 15 residues. CDR3 region: CASSPGQGAGTEAFF. The CDR3 DNA is TGCGCCAGCAGCCCGGGACAGGGGGCAGGAACTGAAGCTTTCTTT.

The chain has TRBV5-4 and TRBJ1-2; 10 positions agree with TRBD1. Germline loops: CDR1 SGHNT, CDR2 YYREEE (reference sequence). With 5 bases clipped from V and 7 bases from J, the junction kept 8 bases outside the gene matches. CDR3 size: 14 residues. The CDR3 DNA reads TGTGCCAGCAGTACTCCGGGACAGGGGTCTGGCTACACCTTC. Amino acid sequence: CASSTPGQGSGYTF.

The rearrangement joins TRBV18 to TRBJ1-2; tentative D call: TRBD1 (5 bases). The V end was cut by 2 bases, the J end by 3 bases, with 13 bases between. CDR3 size: 15 residues. CDR1 and CDR2 from the germline V gene are KGHSH and LQKENI. The DNA for the CDR3 is TGTGCCAGCTCACCATTTGAAGGGGCAGACTATGGCTACACCTTC. Translation: CASSPFEGADYGYTF.

The chain combines TRBV12-3 or TRBV12-4 with TRBJ1-3; no clear D gene. Trimming removed 6 bases from V and 3 bases from J, with 6 bases in between. The CDR3 is 12 residues long. For the CDR3, the DNA is TGTGCCAGCAGAAATAATGGAAACACCATATATTTT. This translates into CASRNNGNTIYF.

This clone came up once. V and J are TRBV27 and TRBJ2-2; TRBD1 aligns across 10 bases. CDR1 MNHEY and CDR2 SMNVEV come from the germline V gene (reference sequence). V lost 4 bases and J lost 8; bases outside the gene matches: 4. This CDR3 contains 14 residues. The CDR3 region is CASSSGTGVGELFF. CDR3 sequence (DNA): TGTGCCAGCAGTTCCGGGACAGGGGTTGGGGAGCTGTTTTTT.

V and J are TRBV10-3 and TRBJ2-2; D perhaps matches TRBD1 (5 bases). Looked up from germline, CDR1 is ENHRY and CDR2 is SYGVKD. This CDR3 region has 13 residues. V gave up 3 bases and J gave up 7 bases, with 9 bases separating them. This chain's CDR3 is CAISDQGVGELFF. The CDR3 DNA sequence: TGTGCCATCAGTGACCAGGGCGTCGGGGAGCTGTTTTTT.